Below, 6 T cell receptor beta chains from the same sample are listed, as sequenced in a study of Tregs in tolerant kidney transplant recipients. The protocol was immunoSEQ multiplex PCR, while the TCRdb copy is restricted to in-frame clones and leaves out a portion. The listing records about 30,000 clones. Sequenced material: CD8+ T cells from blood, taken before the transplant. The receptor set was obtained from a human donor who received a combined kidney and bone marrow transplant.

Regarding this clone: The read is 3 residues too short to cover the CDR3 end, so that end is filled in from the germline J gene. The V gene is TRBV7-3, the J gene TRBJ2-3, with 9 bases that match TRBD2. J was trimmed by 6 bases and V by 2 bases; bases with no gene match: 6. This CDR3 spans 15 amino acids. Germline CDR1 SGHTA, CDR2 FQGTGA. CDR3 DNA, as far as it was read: TGTGCCAGCAGCTTAGGGACTAGCTTTTGGGATACG. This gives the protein CASSLGTSFWDT. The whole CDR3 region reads CASSLGTSFWDTQYF.

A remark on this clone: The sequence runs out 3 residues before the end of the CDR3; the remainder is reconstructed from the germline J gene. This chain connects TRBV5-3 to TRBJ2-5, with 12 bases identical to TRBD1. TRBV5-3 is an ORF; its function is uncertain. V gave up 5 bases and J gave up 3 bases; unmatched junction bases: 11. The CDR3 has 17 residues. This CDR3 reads CARRARDRGLGEETQYF. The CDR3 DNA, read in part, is TGTGCCAGAAGAGCCCGGGACAGGGGGCTAGGGGAAGAGACC.

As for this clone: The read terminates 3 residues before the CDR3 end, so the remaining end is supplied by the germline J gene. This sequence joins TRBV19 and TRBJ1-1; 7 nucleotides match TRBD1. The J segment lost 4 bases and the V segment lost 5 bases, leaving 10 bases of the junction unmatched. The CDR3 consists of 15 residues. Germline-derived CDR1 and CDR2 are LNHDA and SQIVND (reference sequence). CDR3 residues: CASSPRSGGPTEAFF. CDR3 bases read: TGTGCCAGTAGTCCTCGCTCAGGGGGGCCCACTGAA.

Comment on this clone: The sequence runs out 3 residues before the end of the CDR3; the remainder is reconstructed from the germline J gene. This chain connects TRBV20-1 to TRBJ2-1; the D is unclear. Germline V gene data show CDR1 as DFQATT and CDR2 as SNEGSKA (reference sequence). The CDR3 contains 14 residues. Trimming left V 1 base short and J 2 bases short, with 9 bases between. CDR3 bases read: TGCAGTGCTAGAGCTGAAAGGCCCTACAATGAG. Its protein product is CSARAERPYNE. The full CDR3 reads CSARAERPYNEQFF.

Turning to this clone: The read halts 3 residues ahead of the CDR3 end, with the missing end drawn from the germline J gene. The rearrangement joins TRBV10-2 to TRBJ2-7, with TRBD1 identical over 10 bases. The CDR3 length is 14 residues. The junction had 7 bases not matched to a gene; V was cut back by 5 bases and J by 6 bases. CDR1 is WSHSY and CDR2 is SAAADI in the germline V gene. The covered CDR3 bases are TGCGCCAGCAGTACGGGACAGGGGTTCAGCGAG. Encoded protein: CASSTGQGFSE. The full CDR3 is CASSTGQGFSEQYF.

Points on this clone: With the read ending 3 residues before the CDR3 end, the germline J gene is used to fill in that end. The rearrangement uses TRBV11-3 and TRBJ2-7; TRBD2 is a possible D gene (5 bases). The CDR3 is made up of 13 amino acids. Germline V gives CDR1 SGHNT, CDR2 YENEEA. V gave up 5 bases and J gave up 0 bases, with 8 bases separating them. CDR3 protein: CASSHRGSYEQYF. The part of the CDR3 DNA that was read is TGTGCCAGCAGCCACCGGGGCTCCTACGAG.